This TCR beta chain emerged from a study of T cells in Graves' hyperthyroidism and ophthalmopathy. The study enrolled patients aged 18 to 65 with newly diagnosed hyperthyroidism of under 2 months' duration. Diagnosis relied on clinical symptoms, serum thyroxine and TRAb, thyroid ultrasound and orbital computed tomography. Isolation of PBMCs was performed on approximately 10 ml fresh peripheral blood. The CDR3 is 14 amino acids. V was shortened by 4 bases and J by 4 bases, with 14 bases between the two germline ends. The germline CDR1 and CDR2 sequences are SGHRS and YFSETQ. Using RNA transcripts as the source, TCR beta CDR3 regions were amplified. First-round RT-PCR targeting the TCR CDR3 was performed with the HTBI primer set. TCRdb itself ran the multiplex PCR reads through MiXCR, one entry per CDR3 protein. Among a few hundred thousand distinct CDR3 sequences, roughly 13% were seen once, and the ten largest hold around 9.2%.

Sequenced input: blood. This rearrangement joins TRBV5-1 to TRBJ1-2; no firm D call. This clonotype originated in a young woman with Graves' hyperthyroidism. In DNA, the CDR3 is TGCGCCAGCAGCACCCAGGAGAGGGCCTATGGCTACACCTTC. Translating it yields CASSTQERAYGYTF.